This T cell receptor (beta chain) was captured by sequencing in a study of Graves' ophthalmopathy and Graves' hyperthyroidism. Notes on the study in general: Blood also carried most expanded thyroid clonotypes exceeding 0.001 frequency. Distinction of ophthalmopathy from stable hyperthyroidism by a 13-signature model reached 85% to 90% sensitivity and 75% to 84% specificity. As the model predicted ophthalmopathy progression, it achieved a sensitivity of nearly 71% and a specificity of 72.22%.

Clinicians diagnosed using symptoms, serum thyroxine, TRAb, thyroid ultrasound and orbital computed tomography. TCR beta CDR3 regions were amplified from RNA transcripts. An initial RT-PCR round employing HTBI primers preceded a second-round multiplex PCR. A single record per CDR3 protein comes from TCRdb applying MiXCR to the multiplex PCR reads. The sample shows over a million distinct CDR3 sequences, 35% to 40% of them seen only once. Concerning this clonotype: What it recognizes is unknown.

Per germline, CDR1 SGHAT and CDR2 FQNNGV. V was trimmed by 5 bases and J by 8 bases, leaving 16 bases between them. This CDR3 spans 14 amino acids. This chain links TRBV11-2 with TRBJ1-3; possible D gene TRBD1, 5 bases. The sequence was collected from an adult man with Graves' hyperthyroidism. The specimen sequenced was peripheral blood or thyroid tissue (not recorded which). CDR3 protein: CASSPSPAGDTIYF. The CDR3 nucleotides read TGTGCCAGCAGCCCTTCCCCAGCGGGGGACACCATATATTTT.